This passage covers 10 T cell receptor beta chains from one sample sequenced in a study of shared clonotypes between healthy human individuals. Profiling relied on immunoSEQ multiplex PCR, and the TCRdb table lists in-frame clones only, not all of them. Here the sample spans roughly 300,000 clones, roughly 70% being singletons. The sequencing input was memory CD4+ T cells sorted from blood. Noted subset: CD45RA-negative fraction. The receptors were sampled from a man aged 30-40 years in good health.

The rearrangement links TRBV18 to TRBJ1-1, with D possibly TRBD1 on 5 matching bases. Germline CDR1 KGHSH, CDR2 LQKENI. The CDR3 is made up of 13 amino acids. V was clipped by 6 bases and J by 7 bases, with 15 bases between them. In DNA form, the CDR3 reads TGTGCCAGCTCGCCAACGCCGGGGGATGAAGCTTTCTTT. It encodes CASSPTPGDEAFF. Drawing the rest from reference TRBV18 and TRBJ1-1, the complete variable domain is NAGVMQNPRHLVRRRGQEARLRCSPMKGHSHVYWYRQLPEEGLKFMVYLQKENIIDESGMPKERFSAEFPKEGPSILRIQQVVRGDSAAYFCASSPTPGDEAFFGQGTRLTVV.

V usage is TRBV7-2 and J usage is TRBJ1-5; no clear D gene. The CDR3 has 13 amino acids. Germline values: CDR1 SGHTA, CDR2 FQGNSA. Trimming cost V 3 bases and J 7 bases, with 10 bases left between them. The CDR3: CASSFFNGQPQHF. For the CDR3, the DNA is TGTGCCAGCAGCTTTTTCAACGGGCAGCCCCAGCATTTT.

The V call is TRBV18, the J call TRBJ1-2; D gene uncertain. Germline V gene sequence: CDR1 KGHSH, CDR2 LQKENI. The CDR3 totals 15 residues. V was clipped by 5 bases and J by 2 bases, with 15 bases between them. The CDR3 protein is CASSTGKGNNYGYTF. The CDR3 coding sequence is TGTGCCAGCTCAACGGGAAAAGGGAACAACTATGGCTACACCTTC.

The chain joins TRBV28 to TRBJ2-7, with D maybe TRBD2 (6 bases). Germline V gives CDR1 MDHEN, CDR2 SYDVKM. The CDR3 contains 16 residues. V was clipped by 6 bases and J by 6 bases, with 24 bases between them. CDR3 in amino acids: CASSLITSGGQVEQYF. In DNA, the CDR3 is TGTGCCAGCAGCCTCATCACCTCAGGAGGGCAGGTCGAGCAGTACTTC.

The DNA of the CDR3 is TGTGCCAGCCGAATTGAGACAGGGTCTTCTTACTCCTACAATGAGCAGTTCTTC. Encoded protein: CASRIETGSSYSYNEQFF. This chain links TRBV2 with TRBJ2-1; TRBD1 matches 7 bases. The V gene's germline CDR1 is SNHLY and CDR2 FYNNEI. The CDR3 totals 18 residues. V lost 8 bases, J lost 0 bases, and 16 bases stayed unmatched.

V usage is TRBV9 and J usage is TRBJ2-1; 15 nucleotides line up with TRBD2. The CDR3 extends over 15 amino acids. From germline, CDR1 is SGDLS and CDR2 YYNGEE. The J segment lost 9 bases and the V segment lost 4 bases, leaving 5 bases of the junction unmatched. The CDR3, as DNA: TGTGCCAGCAGCTTTGGACTAGCGGGAGGGGTTGAGCAGTTCTTC. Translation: CASSFGLAGGVEQFF.

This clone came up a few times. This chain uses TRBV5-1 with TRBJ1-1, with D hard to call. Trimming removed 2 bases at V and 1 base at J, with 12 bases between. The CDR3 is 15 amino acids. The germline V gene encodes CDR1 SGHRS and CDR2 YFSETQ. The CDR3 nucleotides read TGCGCCAGCAGCTTCAACTTAGCCTCGAACACTGAAGCTTTCTTT. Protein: CASSFNLASNTEAFF.

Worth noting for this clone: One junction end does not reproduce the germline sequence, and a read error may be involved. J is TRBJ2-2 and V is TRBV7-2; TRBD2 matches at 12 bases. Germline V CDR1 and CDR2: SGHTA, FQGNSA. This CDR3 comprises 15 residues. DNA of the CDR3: TGTGCCAGCAGCAGGACTAGCGGGAAGGTCGGGAAGCTGTTTTTT. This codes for CASSRTSGKVGKLFF.

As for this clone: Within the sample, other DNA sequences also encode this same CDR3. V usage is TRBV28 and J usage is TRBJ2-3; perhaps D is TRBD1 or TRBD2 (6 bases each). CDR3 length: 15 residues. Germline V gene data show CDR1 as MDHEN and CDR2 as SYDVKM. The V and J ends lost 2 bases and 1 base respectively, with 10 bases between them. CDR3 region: CASSLRGAGTDTQYF. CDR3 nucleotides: TGTGCCAGCAGTTTAAGGGGGGCAGGCACAGATACGCAGTATTTT.

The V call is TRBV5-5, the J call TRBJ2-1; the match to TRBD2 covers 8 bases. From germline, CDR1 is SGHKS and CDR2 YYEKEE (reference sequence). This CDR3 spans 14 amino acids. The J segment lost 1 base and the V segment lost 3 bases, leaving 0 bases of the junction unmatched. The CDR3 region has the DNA TGTGCCAGCAGCTCTAGCGGGTCCTACAATGAGCAGTTCTTC. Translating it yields CASSSSGSYNEQFF.